This T cell receptor (beta chain) was found in a study of response to subunit inactivated influenza vaccine. Study conclusions and caveats: After each seasonal influenza vaccination, few new T cells are recruited, the authors suggested.

The germline V gene has CDR1 SGHTA and CDR2 FQGNSA. The CDR3 totals 14 residues, both ends included. A single record per CDR3 protein comes from TCRdb applying MiXCR to the RT-PCR reads. The sample has 500,000 to 750,000 distinct CDR3 sequences; about 14% are singletons. This clonotype turned up a few times. Its antigen remains unknown. The DNA is omitted, as the CDR3 cannot be located on it reliably, and the CDR3 follows TCRdb's listing. The TCR comes from a man aged 50-59 years who received an inactivated influenza vaccine. The chain uses TRBV7-2 and TRBJ2-3; the D call of TRBD2 is as the table states it, not checked on the DNA. Sequencing used PBMCs from blood, obtained 11 to 12 days after vaccination. The CDR3 protein is CASSLSWGEGSAIF.